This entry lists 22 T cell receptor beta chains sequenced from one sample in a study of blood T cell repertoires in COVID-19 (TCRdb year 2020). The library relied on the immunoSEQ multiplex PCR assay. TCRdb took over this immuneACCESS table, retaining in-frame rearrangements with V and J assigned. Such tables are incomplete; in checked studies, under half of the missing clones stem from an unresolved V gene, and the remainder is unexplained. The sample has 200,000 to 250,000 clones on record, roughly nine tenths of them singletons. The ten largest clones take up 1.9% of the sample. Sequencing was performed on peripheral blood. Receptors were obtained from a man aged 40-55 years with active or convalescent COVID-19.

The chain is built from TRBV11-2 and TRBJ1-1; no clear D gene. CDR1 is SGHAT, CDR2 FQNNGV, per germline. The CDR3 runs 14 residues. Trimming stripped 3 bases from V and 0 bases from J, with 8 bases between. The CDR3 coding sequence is TGTGCCAGCAGCTTCTACTCCATGAACACTGAAGCTTTCTTT. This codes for CASSFYSMNTEAFF. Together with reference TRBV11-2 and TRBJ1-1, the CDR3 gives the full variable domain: EAGVAQSPRYKIIEKRQSVAFWCNPISGHATLYWYQQILGQGPKLLIQFQNNGVVDDSQLPKDRFSAERLKGVDSTLKIQPAKLEDSAVYLCASSFYSMNTEAFFGQGTRLTVV.

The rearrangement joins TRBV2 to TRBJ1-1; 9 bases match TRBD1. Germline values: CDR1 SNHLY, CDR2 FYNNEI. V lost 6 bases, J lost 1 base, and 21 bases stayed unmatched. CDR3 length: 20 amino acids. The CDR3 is CASRVPGTGRARTWNTEAFF. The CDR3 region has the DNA TGTGCCAGCAGGGTACCCGGGACAGGGCGCGCAAGAACGTGGAACACTGAAGCTTTCTTT. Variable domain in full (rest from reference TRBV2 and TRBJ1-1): EPEVTQTPSHQVTQMGQEVILRCVPISNHLYFYWYRQILGQKVEFLVSFYNNEISEKSEIFDDQFSVERPDGSNFTLKIRSTKLEDSAMYFCASRVPGTGRARTWNTEAFFGQGTRLTVV.

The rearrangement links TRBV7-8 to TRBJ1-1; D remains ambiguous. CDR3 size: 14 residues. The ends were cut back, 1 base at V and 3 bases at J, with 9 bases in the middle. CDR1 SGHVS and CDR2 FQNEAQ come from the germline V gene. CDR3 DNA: TGTGCCAGCAGCTTAGGAGGCGGCGACACTGAAGCTTTCTTT. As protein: CASSLGGGDTEAFF.

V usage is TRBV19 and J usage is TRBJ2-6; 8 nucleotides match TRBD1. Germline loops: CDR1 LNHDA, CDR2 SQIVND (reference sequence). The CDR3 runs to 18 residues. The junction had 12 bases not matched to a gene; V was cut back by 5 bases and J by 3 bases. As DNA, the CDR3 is TGTGCCAGTAGTGAGGGGACAGGCTATTCGGATGGGGCCAACGTCCTGACTTTC. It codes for CASSEGTGYSDGANVLTF.

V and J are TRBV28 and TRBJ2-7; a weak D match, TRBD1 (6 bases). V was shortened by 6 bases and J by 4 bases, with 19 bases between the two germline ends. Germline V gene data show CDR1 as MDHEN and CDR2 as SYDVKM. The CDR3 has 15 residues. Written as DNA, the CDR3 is TGTGCCAGCAGGGGAGTGGGGGCAGGGGAGTACGAGCAGTACTTC. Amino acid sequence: CASRGVGAGEYEQYF.

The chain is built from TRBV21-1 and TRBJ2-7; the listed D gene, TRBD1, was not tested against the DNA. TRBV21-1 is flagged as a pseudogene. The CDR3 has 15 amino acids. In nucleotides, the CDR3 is TGTGCCAGCAGCCTCTCTCCGGGACAGCTTTACGAGCAGTACTTC. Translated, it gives CASSLSPGQLYEQYF.

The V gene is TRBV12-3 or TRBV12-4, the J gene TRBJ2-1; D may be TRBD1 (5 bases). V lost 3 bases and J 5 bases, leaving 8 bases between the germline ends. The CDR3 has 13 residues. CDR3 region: CASSFLGDNEQFF. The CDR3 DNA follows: TGTGCCAGCAGTTTTTTAGGGGACAATGAGCAGTTCTTC.

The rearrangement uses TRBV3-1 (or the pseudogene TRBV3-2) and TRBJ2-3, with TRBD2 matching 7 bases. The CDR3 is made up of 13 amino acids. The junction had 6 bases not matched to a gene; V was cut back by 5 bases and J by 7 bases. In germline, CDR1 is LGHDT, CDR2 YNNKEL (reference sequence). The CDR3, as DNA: TGTGCCAGCAGCGAAGCGGGGATGCATACGCAGTATTTT. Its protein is CASSEAGMHTQYF.

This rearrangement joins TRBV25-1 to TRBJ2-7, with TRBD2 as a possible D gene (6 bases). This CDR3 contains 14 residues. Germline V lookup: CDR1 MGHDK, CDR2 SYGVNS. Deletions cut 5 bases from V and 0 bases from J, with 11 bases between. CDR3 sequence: CASSFAGSSYEQYF. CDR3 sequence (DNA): TGTGCCAGCAGTTTCGCGGGGTCCTCCTACGAGCAGTACTTC.

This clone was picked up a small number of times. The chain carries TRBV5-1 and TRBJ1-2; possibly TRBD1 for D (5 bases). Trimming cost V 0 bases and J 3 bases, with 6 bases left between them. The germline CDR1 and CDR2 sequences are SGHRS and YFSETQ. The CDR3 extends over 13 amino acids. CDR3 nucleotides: TGCGCCAGCAGCTTGGCGGGGGACTATGGCTACACCTTC. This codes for CASSLAGDYGYTF.

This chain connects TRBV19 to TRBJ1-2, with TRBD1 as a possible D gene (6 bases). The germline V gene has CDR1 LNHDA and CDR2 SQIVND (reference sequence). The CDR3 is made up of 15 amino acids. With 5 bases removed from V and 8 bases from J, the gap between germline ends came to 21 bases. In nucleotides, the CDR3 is TGTGCCAGTAGTCTCCGGGACACGGATTTGAGGGGCTACACCTTC. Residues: CASSLRDTDLRGYTF.

The CDR3 region is CASRIGHSYGYTF. The DNA for the CDR3 is TGTGCCAGCAGGATTGGACACTCCTATGGCTACACCTTC. This chain links TRBV28 with TRBJ1-2; weak D call: TRBD1 (5 bases). This CDR3 contains 13 residues. V was cut by 6 bases and J by 4 bases, with 12 bases left in between. Germline V gives CDR1 MDHEN, CDR2 SYDVKM.

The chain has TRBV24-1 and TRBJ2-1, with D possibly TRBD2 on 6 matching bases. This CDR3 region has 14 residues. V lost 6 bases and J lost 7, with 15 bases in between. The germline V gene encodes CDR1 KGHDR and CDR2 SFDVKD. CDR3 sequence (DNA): TGTGCCACCAGTCGTAGCGGAGAGACGAATGAGCAGTTCTTC. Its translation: CATSRSGETNEQFF.

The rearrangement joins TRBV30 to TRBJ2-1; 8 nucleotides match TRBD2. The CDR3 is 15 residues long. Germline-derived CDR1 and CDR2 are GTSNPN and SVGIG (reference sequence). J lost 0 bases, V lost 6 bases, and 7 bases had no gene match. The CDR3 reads CACPKSGSSYNEQFF. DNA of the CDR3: TGTGCCTGTCCGAAAAGCGGGAGCTCCTACAATGAGCAGTTCTTC.

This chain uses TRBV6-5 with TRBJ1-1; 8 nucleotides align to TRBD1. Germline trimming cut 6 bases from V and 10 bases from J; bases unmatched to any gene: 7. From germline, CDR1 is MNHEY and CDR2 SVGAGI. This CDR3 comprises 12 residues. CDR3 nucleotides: TGTGCCAGCAGGAAACTACAGGGGGTAGCTTTCTTT. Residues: CASRKLQGVAFF.

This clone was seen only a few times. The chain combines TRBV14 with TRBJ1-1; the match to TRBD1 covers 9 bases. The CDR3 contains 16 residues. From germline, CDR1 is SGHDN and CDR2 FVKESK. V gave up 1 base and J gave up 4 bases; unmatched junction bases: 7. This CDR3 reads CASSQVTGGPGTEAFF. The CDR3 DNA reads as TGTGCCAGCAGCCAAGTTACAGGGGGCCCGGGCACTGAAGCTTTCTTT.

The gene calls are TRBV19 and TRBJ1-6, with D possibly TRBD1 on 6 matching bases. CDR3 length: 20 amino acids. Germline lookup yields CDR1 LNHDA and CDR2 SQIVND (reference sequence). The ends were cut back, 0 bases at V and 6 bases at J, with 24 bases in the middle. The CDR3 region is CASSIDLILQGFNFNSPLHF. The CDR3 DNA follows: TGTGCCAGTAGTATAGATCTGATTCTACAGGGATTCAACTTTAATTCACCCCTCCACTTT.

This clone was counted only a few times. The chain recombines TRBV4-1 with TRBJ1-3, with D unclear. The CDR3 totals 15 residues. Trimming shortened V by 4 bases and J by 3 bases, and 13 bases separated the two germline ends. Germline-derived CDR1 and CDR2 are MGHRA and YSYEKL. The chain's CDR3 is CASSPLTSGGNTIYF. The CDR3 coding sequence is TGCGCCAGCAGCCCTCTAACCTCGGGTGGAAACACCATATATTTT.

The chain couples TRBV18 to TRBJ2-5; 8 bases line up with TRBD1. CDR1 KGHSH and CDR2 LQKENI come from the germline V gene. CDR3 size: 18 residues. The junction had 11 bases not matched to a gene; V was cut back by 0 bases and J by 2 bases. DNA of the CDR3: TGTGCCAGCTCACCACCTCTTGCCCAGGGGGCAGATCAAGAGACCCAGTACTTC. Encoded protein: CASSPPLAQGADQETQYF.

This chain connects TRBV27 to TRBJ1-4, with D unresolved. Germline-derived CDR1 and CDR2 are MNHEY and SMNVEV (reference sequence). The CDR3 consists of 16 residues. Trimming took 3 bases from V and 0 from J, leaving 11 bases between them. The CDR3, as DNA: TGTGCCAGCAGTTTTGAACGGTTTACAACTAATGAAAAACTGTTTTTT. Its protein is CASSFERFTTNEKLFF.

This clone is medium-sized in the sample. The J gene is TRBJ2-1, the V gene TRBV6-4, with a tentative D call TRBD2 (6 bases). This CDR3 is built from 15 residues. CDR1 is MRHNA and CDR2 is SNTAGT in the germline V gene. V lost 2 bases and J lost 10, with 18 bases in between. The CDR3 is CASSDDRDFKGEQFF. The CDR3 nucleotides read TGTGCCAGCAGTGACGACCGGGACTTCAAGGGGGAGCAGTTCTTC.

This CDR3 reads CASSLRGAIEQYF. In nucleotides, the CDR3 is TGTGCCAGCAGCTTACGGGGGGCCATCGAGCAGTACTTC. The chain carries TRBV13 and TRBJ2-7, with D perhaps matching TRBD2 (7 bases). Germline V gene lookup returns CDR1 PRHDT and CDR2 FYEKMQ (reference sequence). Trimming left V 2 bases short and J 6 bases short, with 11 bases between. The CDR3 has 13 amino acids.